The 11 T cell receptor beta chains in this list originate from one sample, sequenced in a study of T cell responses to AZD1222 COVID-19 vaccine (dated by TCRdb to about 2021). Receptor amplification or capture employed the immunoSEQ multiplex PCR assay. TCRdb provides this immuneACCESS table in a form limited to in-frame rearrangements. Some clones are lacking; in checked studies, under half of them reflect an unresolved V gene, and why the rest are absent is not known. A total of 90,000 or so clones appear in this sample, 70% to 90% of them only once. The ten largest account for approximately 5% of the sample. The sample's time point label, in plain terms: about 28 days (+/-7) after the second vaccine dose. This sample comprised peripheral blood, obtained 28 days after the second AZD1222 dose. The receptors were gathered from an adult who received the AZD1222 COVID-19 vaccine.

Here the CDR3 reads CASSPGTRIIEQYF. CDR3 nucleotide sequence: TGCGCCAGCAGCCCCGGGACTAGGATAATCGAGCAGTACTTC. This chain uses TRBV4-1 with TRBJ2-7; 8 bases match TRBD2. The J segment lost 6 bases and the V segment lost 4 bases, leaving 8 bases of the junction unmatched. The germline gives CDR1 MGHRA, CDR2 YSYEKL. There are 14 residues in the CDR3.

The chain combines TRBV5-1 with TRBJ1-1; TRBD1 matches at 7 bases. Looked up from germline, CDR1 is SGHRS and CDR2 is YFSETQ. The CDR3 has 14 residues. The V segment lost 3 bases and the J segment 4 bases; nucleotides outside the gene matches: 6. DNA for the CDR3: TGCGCCAGCAGCTACGAGACAGGGACCACTGAAGCTTTCTTT. It specifies CASSYETGTTEAFF.

The CDR3 DNA is TGTGCCAGCAGTGACAGGCTCTTTAATGAAAAACTGTTTTTT. Encoded protein: CASSDRLFNEKLFF. The V call is TRBV2, the J call TRBJ1-4, with D unclear. CDR3 size: 14 residues. The germline V gene encodes CDR1 SNHLY and CDR2 FYNNEI. V lost 3 bases and J lost 4, with 9 bases in between.

This CDR3 reads CASSEDRFYGYTF. CDR3 DNA sequence: TGTGCCAGCAGTGAGGACAGGTTCTATGGCTACACCTTC. The chain carries TRBV2 and TRBJ1-2, with 7 bases lining up with TRBD1. The CDR3 spans 13 residues. Germline assignment: CDR1 SNHLY and CDR2 FYNNEI. V gave up 3 bases and J gave up 4 bases; unmatched junction bases: 2.

This clone was observed a single time. The CDR3 nucleotides are TGTGCCAGCAGGCGACAGAAGAACACTGAAGCTTTCTTT. This sequence encodes CASRRQKNTEAFF. The chain has TRBV12-3 or TRBV12-4 and TRBJ1-1; weak D call: TRBD1 (5 bases). The V end was cut by 6 bases, the J end by 1 base, with 9 bases between. The CDR3 runs 13 residues.

The chain links TRBV11-2 to TRBJ1-4; TRBD1 aligns across 7 bases. This CDR3 has 16 amino acids. V trimming: 5 bases; J trimming: 4 bases; junction bases outside the gene matches: 10. Germline V gene data show CDR1 as SGHAT and CDR2 as FQNNGV. This CDR3 is CASSLLQGLDNEKLFF. The CDR3 nucleotides read TGTGCCAGCAGCCTTTTACAGGGGCTTGATAATGAAAAACTGTTTTTT.

V usage is TRBV15 and J usage is TRBJ1-2; the D is unclear. V shed 5 bases and J shed 4 bases, with 11 bases lying between them. CDR3 length equals 13 residues. Germline V gene lookup returns CDR1 LNHNV and CDR2 YYDKDF (reference sequence). The CDR3 is CATSQTGFYGYTF. In DNA form, the CDR3 reads TGTGCCACCAGCCAGACTGGGTTCTATGGCTACACCTTC.

This chain connects TRBV7-2 to TRBJ2-7; 10 nucleotides agree with TRBD2. CDR1 is SGHTA and CDR2 is FQGNSA in the germline V gene. Trimming took 5 bases from V and 8 from J; bases not matched to a gene: 12. The CDR3 length is 15 residues. CDR3 bases: TGTGCCAGCAGCGGGGGACTAGCGCCCCCGACACAGCAGTACTTC. This codes for CASSGGLAPPTQQYF. The full variable domain, rest sourced from reference TRBV7-2 and TRBJ2-7, is GAGVSQSPSNKVTEKGKDVELRCDPISGHTALYWYRQSLGQGLEFLIYFQGNSAPDKSGLPSDRFSAERTGGSVSTLTIQRTQQEDSAVYLCASSGGLAPPTQQYFGPGTRLTVT.

A few counts support this clone. This chain joins TRBV14 and TRBJ2-1, with D perhaps being TRBD1 or TRBD2 (5 bases each). V gave up 4 bases and J gave up 9 bases, with 10 bases separating them. CDR3 length equals 12 residues. Germline V gene data show CDR1 as SGHDN and CDR2 as FVKESK. The CDR3 DNA sequence: TGTGCCAGCAGCCCCACCGGGACTGAGCAGTTCTTC. This encodes CASSPTGTEQFF.

The chain's CDR3 is CASSLVRNTGELFF. The CDR3 nucleotides are TGTGCCAGCAGCTTAGTTCGGAACACCGGGGAGCTGTTTTTT. The chain uses TRBV7-8 and TRBJ2-2; D uncertain. This CDR3 is 14 amino acids long. Trimming pared 1 base from V and 1 base from J, leaving 4 bases between. Per germline, CDR1 SGHVS and CDR2 FQNEAQ.

The V and J genes are TRBV5-8 and TRBJ1-1; D unresolved. The CDR3 sequence is 11 residues long. Trimming took 4 bases from V and 0 from J, leaving 1 base between them. CDR1 is SGHTS and CDR2 is YDEGEE in the germline V gene. The CDR3 loop is CASSLNTEAFF. The CDR3 DNA sequence: TGTGCCAGCAGCCTGAACACTGAAGCTTTCTTT.